A selection of T cell receptor beta chains follows, all from one sample in a study of shared clonotypes between healthy human individuals. Assay used: immunoSEQ multiplex PCR; TCRdb lists only in-frame clones, some missing. The sample shows under 150,000 clones, 55% to 80% of them seen only once. Sequenced input: memory CD8+ T cells sorted from blood. These receptors were collected from a woman in her 30s in good health. Each CDR3 is given with its conserved first and last residue. Fields, in order: D gene, J gene, clone size, V gene, CDR3 protein, CDR3 DNA. A D gene is named only where the DNA matches it firmly. Rows give clone size only sometimes, using once, few, many, or a class for an expanded clone.

>.|TRBJ2-1|.|TRBV27
CASSAARWVAVYNEQFF
TGTGCCAGCAGTGCCGCCCGTTGGGTAGCAGTCTACAATGAGCAGTTCTTC
>TRBD2|TRBJ2-7|.|TRBV5-4
CASSFASGSFYEQYF
TGTGCCAGCAGTTTTGCTAGCGGGAGTTTCTACGAGCAGTACTTC
>TRBD1|TRBJ2-7|few|TRBV10-3
CAINRGISYEQYF
TGTGCCATCAACAGGGGAATTTCCTACGAGCAGTACTTC
>TRBD2|TRBJ2-7|.|TRBV18
CASSPFDQAGYEQYF
TGTGCCAGCTCACCGTTCGACCAAGCGGGATACGAGCAGTACTTC
>TRBD2|TRBJ2-1|.|TRBV4-1
CASSPLAGAINEQFF
TGCGCCAGCAGCCCCCTAGCGGGAGCTATCAATGAGCAGTTCTTC
>.|TRBJ1-5|.|TRBV6-5
CASRAVGNQPQHF
TGTGCCAGTAGGGCGGTTGGCAATCAGCCCCAGCATTTT
>TRBD1|TRBJ1-5|.|TRBV4-1
CASSQDGDRVSVIRPQHF
TGCGCCAGCAGCCAAGATGGGGACAGGGTCTCAGTAATTCGGCCCCAGCATTTT
>.|TRBJ2-7|.|TRBV4-2
CASSQDRERATQYF
TGTGCCAGCAGCCAAGATAGAGAGAGGGCTACGCAGTACTTC
>.|TRBJ1-2|.|TRBV25-1
CASQKMDSSYGYTF
TGTGCCAGTCAAAAGATGGACAGCTCCTATGGCTACACCTTC
>.|TRBJ1-5|few|TRBV6-1
CASDSEGHQPQHF
TGTGCCAGCGACAGCGAGGGTCACCAGCCCCAGCATTTT
>.|TRBJ2-1|few|TRBV15
CATSRDAAKGGNEQFF
TGTGCCACCAGCAGAGATGCGGCTAAGGGAGGCAATGAGCAGTTCTTC
>TRBD1|TRBJ1-2|.|TRBV19
CASSVGQGGYGYTF
TGTGCCAGCAGCGTCGGACAGGGAGGCTATGGCTACACCTTC
>TRBD2|TRBJ2-7|many|TRBV28
CASNSLAGAWYEQYF
TGTGCCAGCAATTCTCTAGCGGGAGCTTGGTACGAGCAGTACTTC
>.|TRBJ2-2|.|TRBV7-6
CATTDTFANTGELFF
TGTGCCACCACCGACACGTTCGCGAACACCGGGGAGCTGTTTTTT
>.|TRBJ1-2|.|TRBV20-1
CSAGKQVGYTF
TGCAGTGCTGGCAAACAGGTGGGCTACACCTTC
>.|TRBJ1-5|.|TRBV21-1
CASTTTWYRQGNNQPQHF
TGTGCCAGCACTACGACTTGGTATCGACAGGGGAACAATCAGCCCCAGCATTTT
>.|TRBJ2-7|many|TRBV5-4
CASSWAYRESDEQYF
TGTGCCAGCAGCTGGGCCTACAGGGAATCAGACGAGCAGTACTTC
>.|TRBJ1-2|.|TRBV7-9
CASTKWDNYGYTF
TGTGCCAGCACCAAATGGGATAACTATGGCTACACCTTC
>TRBD2|TRBJ2-3|.|TRBV25-1
CASSELGGSSSTDTQYF
TGTGCCAGCAGTGAATTGGGGGGGTCATCTAGCACAGATACGCAGTATTTT
>TRBD1|TRBJ2-7|once|TRBV10-2
CATQLPGQGNEQYF
TGCGCCACCCAATTACCGGGACAGGGCAACGAGCAGTACTTC
>.|TRBJ1-2|.|TRBV19
CASSIEGAQGYGYTF
TGTGCCAGTAGTATAGAAGGGGCGCAGGGCTATGGCTACACCTTC
>.|TRBJ2-7|.|TRBV28
CASSLKYGDGPKDEQYF
TGTGCCAGCAGTTTAAAATACGGGGACGGCCCCAAGGATGAGCAGTACTTC
>.|TRBJ2-7|many|TRBV19
CASSGLTYEQYF
TGTGCCAGTTCGGGGCTCACCTACGAGCAGTACTTC
>TRBD1|TRBJ2-7|.|TRBV5-1
CASSYDRGYEQYF
TGCGCCAGCAGCTACGACAGGGGCTACGAGCAGTACTTC
>.|TRBJ2-7|.|TRBV7-8
CASTQRPSSLSYEQYF
TGTGCCAGCACCCAGAGGCCGTCTTCTCTCTCCTACGAGCAGTACTTC
>TRBD1|TRBJ2-2|once|TRBV6-1
CASKRQGVDTGELFF
TGTGCCAGCAAAAGACAGGGGGTGGATACCGGGGAGCTGTTTTTT
>.|TRBJ1-1|.|TRBV4-1
CASSQDSADMNTEAFF
TGCGCCAGCAGCCAAGATTCAGCAGACATGAACACTGAAGCTTTCTTT
>TRBD2|TRBJ2-7|few|TRBV27
CASSPQAGGPYEQYF
TGTGCCAGCAGTCCCCAGGCGGGAGGGCCCTACGAGCAGTACTTC
>TRBD1|TRBJ2-7|.|TRBV11-1
CASSLVGDRGLNEQYF
TGTGCCAGCAGCTTAGTCGGCGACAGGGGCTTGAACGAGCAGTACTTC
>.|TRBJ2-3|.|TRBV6-5
CASSYSGGLGTDTQYF
TGTGCCAGCAGTTACTCGGGGGGGCTGGGCACAGATACGCAGTATTTT
>TRBD2|TRBJ2-7|medium-sized|TRBV2
CASTQFSGRARWEQYF
TGTGCCAGCACTCAATTTAGCGGGAGGGCCCGGTGGGAGCAGTACTTC